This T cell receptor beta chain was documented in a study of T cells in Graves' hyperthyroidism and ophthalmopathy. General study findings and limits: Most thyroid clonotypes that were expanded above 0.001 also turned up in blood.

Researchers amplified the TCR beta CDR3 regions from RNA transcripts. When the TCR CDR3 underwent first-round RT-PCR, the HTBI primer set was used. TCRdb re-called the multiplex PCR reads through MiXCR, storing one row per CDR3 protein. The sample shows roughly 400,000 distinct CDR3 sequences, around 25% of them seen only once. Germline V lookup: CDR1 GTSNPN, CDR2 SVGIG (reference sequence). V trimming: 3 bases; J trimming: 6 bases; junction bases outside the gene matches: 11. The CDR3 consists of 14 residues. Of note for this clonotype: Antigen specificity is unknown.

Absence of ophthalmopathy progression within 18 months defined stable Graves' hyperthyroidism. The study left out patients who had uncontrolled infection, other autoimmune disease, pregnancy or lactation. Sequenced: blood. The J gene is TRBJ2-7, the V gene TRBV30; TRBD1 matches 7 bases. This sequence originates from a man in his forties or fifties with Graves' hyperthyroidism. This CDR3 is CAWSHPPGQSEQYF. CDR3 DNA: TGTGCCTGGAGCCACCCGCCGGGACAGAGCGAGCAGTACTTC.